Only a few counts were recorded for the clone carrying this TCR beta chain. Some clones are missing from TCRdb's copy, which holds only in-frame ones; the method was immunoSEQ multiplex PCR. The sample gives around 5,000 clones, 24% of which show up once; approximately 27% is in the top ten. These data originate in a study of tumour-infiltrating T cells in Burkitt lymphoma. Study-wide context: Overall and progression-free survival were predicted by productive clonality.

This CDR3 region has 12 residues. The germline CDR1 and CDR2 sequences are LGHNT and FRNRAP. V was clipped by 10 bases and J by 1 base; unmatched bases: 2. J is TRBJ2-3 and V is TRBV12-5; 7 bases map to TRBD1. The sample was tumor tissue. This TCR was recovered from a human donor with diffuse large B-cell lymphoma. DNA for the CDR3: TGTGCTACCGGGACAGGCACAGATACGCAGTATTTT. Amino acid sequence: CATGTGTDTQYF.